Shown below are 5 T cell receptor beta chains from a single sample sequenced in a study of blood T cell repertoires in COVID-19. Libraries were prepared by immunoSEQ multiplex PCR; TCRdb keeps only in-frame clonotypes and omits some of them. The table shows 250,000 or so clones, with about nine tenths occurring only once. The sample was PBMCs or T cells enriched from blood (not recorded which). The source is a woman under 40 with acute COVID-19.

V is TRBV7-9 and J is TRBJ2-2; TRBD1 matches 7 bases. Germline CDR1 and CDR2: SEHNR and FQNEAQ (reference sequence). This CDR3 has 15 amino acids. The J segment lost 6 bases and the V segment lost 2 bases, leaving 6 bases of the junction unmatched. The CDR3: CASSLQGQQAGELFF. In DNA form, the CDR3 reads TGTGCCAGCAGCTTACAGGGACAGCAAGCCGGGGAGCTGTTTTTT.

This chain connects TRBV6-2 or TRBV6-3 to TRBJ1-2, with 9 positions matching TRBD1. The trim removed 0 bases at V and 3 bases at J, leaving 2 bases unmatched. The CDR3 contains 15 residues. Germline CDR1 MNHEY, CDR2 SVGEGT. The CDR3: CASSYSWTGDYGYTF. The CDR3 region has the DNA TGTGCCAGCAGTTACTCTTGGACAGGGGACTATGGCTACACCTTC.

The gene calls are TRBV28 and TRBJ1-5; D call uncertain. Trimming removed 3 bases at V and 0 bases at J, with 9 bases between. Germline CDR1 reads MDHEN; CDR2 reads SYDVKM. The CDR3 runs 15 residues. CDR3 in amino acids: CASSFLGNSNQPQHF. CDR3 nucleotides: TGTGCCAGCAGTTTTCTCGGGAATAGCAATCAGCCCCAGCATTTT.

The chain uses TRBV27 and TRBJ1-2; 7 positions agree with TRBD1. Trimming took 6 bases from V and 1 from J; bases not matched to a gene: 14. The CDR3 runs to 17 residues. Germline CDR1 and CDR2: MNHEY and SMNVEV (reference sequence). For the CDR3, the DNA is TGTGCCAGCAGCTCTCTCGGGACAGCCCTTTTTAACTATGGCTACACCTTC. Translation gives CASSSLGTALFNYGYTF.

This rearrangement joins TRBV19 to TRBJ1-4; 9 bases map to TRBD1. CDR1 is LNHDA, CDR2 SQIVND, per germline (reference sequence). The CDR3 is made up of 15 amino acids. The J segment lost 8 bases and the V segment lost 4 bases, leaving 8 bases of the junction unmatched. This CDR3 reads CASSTRDRENEKLFF. As DNA, the CDR3 is TGTGCCAGTAGTACCCGGGACAGGGAAAACGAAAAACTGTTTTTT.